This TCR beta chain was captured in a study of shared clonotypes between healthy human individuals. Study results and limitations: Generally, naive subsets came out with larger estimated richness than memory subsets.

A remark on this clone: As yet, its antigen is unknown.

The protocol was immunoSEQ multiplex PCR, while the TCRdb copy is restricted to in-frame clones and leaves out a portion. Among a few hundred thousand clones listed, nearly 97% were seen once. Naivety among CD8 cells was defined by CD45RO negativity and positive CCR7 selection, thereby excluding terminally differentiated effector memory CD45RA+ cells. The donor cohort consisted entirely of Caucasian adults residing in Nashville, Tennessee. The CDR3 is 16 amino acids. V dropped 2 bases and J dropped 5; count of bases not matched to a gene: 9. CDR1 is MDHEN, CDR2 SYDVKM, per germline. Input material: naive CD8+ T cells sorted from blood. The clonotype was recovered from a woman aged 25 to 45 in good health. V gene TRBV28 combines with J gene TRBJ2-1, with 7 positions matching TRBD2. The CDR3: CASSLAGEGKDNEQFF. CDR3 nucleotides: TGTGCCAGCAGTTTAGCGGGAGAGGGGAAAGACAATGAGCAGTTCTTC.